This T cell receptor (beta chain) is drawn from a study of T cells in Graves' hyperthyroidism and ophthalmopathy. Source material for PBMCs was 10 ml fresh peripheral blood. Between the trimmed V and J ends, which lost 5 bases and 4 bases, there was a span of 5 bases. The CDR3 consists of 10 residues. CDR1 is SQVTM, CDR2 ANQGSEA, per germline. Study-wide findings and caveats: Most expanded thyroid clonotypes above 0.001 recurred in blood. Ophthalmopathy was identified by the model a median about 6.4 months ahead of onset.

This clonotype was recorded a few times. Its antigen is unknown. The CDR3 regions of TCR beta were amplified from RNA transcripts. The TCR CDR3 was amplified in a first-round RT-PCR using the HTBI primer set. Each CDR3 protein is one row after TCRdb ran MiXCR on the multiplex PCR reads. The top ten hold around 17% of the sample, which has around 520,000 distinct CDR3 sequences, over 13% seen once. The chain couples TRBV29-1 to TRBJ1-1, with D unresolved. The sample comprised blood. This clonotype was obtained from a woman aged 18-29 years with Graves' hyperthyroidism. CDR3 loop: CSVLGTEAFF. The CDR3 DNA sequence: TGCAGCGTTTTGGGCACTGAAGCTTTCTTT.